The 25 T cell receptor beta chains given below trace back to one sample, sequenced in a study of blood T cell repertoires in COVID-19. Sequenced by immunoSEQ multiplex PCR; TCRdb stores in-frame clones only, minus some. There are 250,000 or so clones in the sample; about 85% occur only once, and 4% to 4.5% lies in the top ten. The sequenced sample consisted of peripheral blood. These receptors were collected from a man in his 60s with acute or convalescent COVID-19.

This clone was seen just once. J is TRBJ2-1 and V is TRBV19, with TRBD2 matching 11 bases. The length of the CDR3 is 15 residues. V was pared by 5 bases and J by 8 bases, with 8 bases of the junction left unmatched. Germline V gene lookup returns CDR1 LNHDA and CDR2 SQIVND (reference sequence). The CDR3 loop is CASSVRSGRAYEQFF. In DNA, the CDR3 is TGTGCCAGTAGTGTCCGTAGCGGGAGGGCTTATGAGCAGTTCTTC.

The chain carries TRBV19 and TRBJ1-3; TRBD1 matches 10 bases. This CDR3 region has 14 residues. Germline CDR1 reads LNHDA; CDR2 reads SQIVND (reference sequence). V was clipped by 3 bases and J by 14 bases; unmatched bases: 10. The CDR3 here is CASSIGTGAYPLYF. DNA of the CDR3: TGTGCCAGTAGTATTGGGACAGGGGCCTATCCGCTATATTTT.

This clone was counted once. The V gene is TRBV5-1, the J gene TRBJ1-5, with a possible D match to TRBD1 (6 bases). This CDR3 has 13 residues. Trimming cost V 0 bases and J 7 bases, with 8 bases left between them. Germline-derived CDR1 and CDR2 are SGHRS and YFSETQ. Written as DNA, the CDR3 is TGCGCCAGCAGCTTGGGACAGGACCAGCCCCAGCATTTT. This codes for CASSLGQDQPQHF.

This chain links TRBV9 with TRBJ2-7; 8 bases are shared with TRBD1. Germline values: CDR1 SGDLS, CDR2 YYNGEE. V shed 0 bases, J shed 2 bases, and the junction held 4 bases outside the gene matches. CDR3 length: 15 residues. CDR3 DNA: TGTGCCAGCAGCGTAGGGGGACAGGAGACCTACGAGCAGTACTTC. The encoded protein is CASSVGGQETYEQYF.

The chain combines TRBV14 with TRBJ2-1; D is perhaps TRBD2 (7 bases). The CDR3 loop spans 16 amino acids. With 1 base removed from V and 3 bases from J, the gap between germline ends came to 13 bases. The V gene's germline CDR1 is SGHDN and CDR2 FVKESK. CDR3 protein: CASSQARGAFYNEQFF. DNA of the CDR3: TGTGCCAGCAGCCAAGCCCGGGGGGCGTTCTACAATGAGCAGTTCTTC. The full variable domain, completed using reference TRBV14 and TRBJ2-1, is EAGVTQFPSHSVIEKGQTVTLRCDPISGHDNLYWYRRVMGKEIKFLLHFVKESKQDESGMPNNRFLAERTGGTYSTLKVQPAELEDSGVYFCASSQARGAFYNEQFFGPGTRLTVL.

This rearrangement joins TRBV19 to TRBJ2-3; 8 bases match TRBD1. Looked up from germline, CDR1 is LNHDA and CDR2 is SQIVND (reference sequence). V shed 10 bases, J shed 0 bases, and the junction held 6 bases outside the gene matches. The CDR3 consists of 14 residues. CDR3: CATRTGPSTDTQYF. As DNA, the CDR3 is TGTGCCACTCGGACAGGGCCAAGCACAGATACGCAGTATTTT.

This chain joins TRBV7-2 and TRBJ2-4, with 7 bases identical to TRBD2. This CDR3 is built from 15 residues. J gave up 7 bases and V 1 base, and 7 bases lay outside the gene matches. Germline CDR1 SGHTA, CDR2 FQGNSA. The CDR3 loop reads CASSLEGLGGNIQYF. The CDR3 DNA reads TGTGCCAGCAGCTTAGAGGGGCTCGGGGGGAACATTCAGTACTTC.

The chain joins TRBV7-9 to TRBJ2-7; weak D call: TRBD2 (6 bases). The CDR3 contains 15 residues. Germline-derived CDR1 and CDR2 are SEHNR and FQNEAQ (reference sequence). Trimming left V 1 base short and J 8 bases short, with 18 bases between. In DNA, the CDR3 is TGTGCCAGCAGCTTAGGCGGGACCCAGGGATACCAGCAGTACTTC. It codes for CASSLGGTQGYQQYF.

The CDR3 is CSFTGGPKTIYEQYF. The CDR3 nucleotides are TGCAGCTTCACAGGGGGCCCCAAGACCATCTACGAGCAGTACTTC. This chain uses TRBV29-1 with TRBJ2-7; 9 positions agree with TRBD1. The junction had 14 bases not matched to a gene; V was cut back by 8 bases and J by 3 bases. The CDR3 has 15 amino acids. Germline values: CDR1 SQVTM, CDR2 ANQGSEA.

Regarding this clone: Germline and junction disagree at one end, which may indicate a read error. The V call is TRBV18, the J call TRBJ2-3; D is undetermined. The germline V gene has CDR1 KGHSH and CDR2 LQKENI. The CDR3 is 14 amino acids. The CDR3 reads CASSPLRSKDTQYF. The DNA of the CDR3 is TGTGCCAGCTCACCACTAAGGAGCAAAGATACGCAGTATTTT.

This chain links TRBV18 with TRBJ2-7, with D possibly being TRBD2 (5 bases). Germline assignment: CDR1 KGHSH and CDR2 LQKENI. V was clipped by 4 bases and J by 2 bases, with 9 bases between them. The CDR3 runs 13 residues. CDR3 sequence (DNA): TGTGCCAGCTCACGGGAGAGAACCTACGAGCAGTACTTC. Translating it yields CASSRERTYEQYF. Full variable domain (outside the CDR3, taken from reference TRBV18 and TRBJ2-7): NAGVMQNPRHLVRRRGQEARLRCSPMKGHSHVYWYRQLPEEGLKFMVYLQKENIIDESGMPKERFSAEFPKEGPSILRIQQVVRGDSAAYFCASSRERTYEQYFGPGTRLTVT.

For this clone: A read error may account for a junction end that differs from germline. The chain employs TRBV7-7 and TRBJ2-3; 7 bases line up with TRBD2. The CDR3 has 16 amino acids. Germline CDR1 and CDR2: SSHAT and FNYEAQ (reference sequence). For the CDR3, the DNA is TGTGCTAGCAGCTTGAGTCTAGCGGAAGCCACAGATACGCAGTATTTT. Protein sequence: CASSLSLAEATDTQYF.

V is TRBV5-1 and J is TRBJ1-4, with D perhaps TRBD1 (5 bases). This CDR3 comprises 15 residues. The germline V and J ends were trimmed by 0 bases and 7 bases, with 13 bases remaining between them. Germline CDR1 reads SGHRS; CDR2 reads YFSETQ. The CDR3 region has the DNA TGCGCCAGCAGCTTGGAGGGCAGGGAAGGTGAAAAACTGTTTTTT. Translation: CASSLEGREGEKLFF.

The genes are TRBV2 and TRBJ1-2; possible D gene TRBD1, 6 bases. This CDR3 comprises 13 residues. Germline assignment: CDR1 SNHLY and CDR2 FYNNEI. V lost 7 bases, J lost 6 bases, and 15 bases lay in between. CDR3 DNA: TGTGCCAGCAAGGGGGGGCTGACAGATGGCTACACCTTC. This encodes CASKGGLTDGYTF.

This chain links TRBV2 with TRBJ2-2; 15 bases map to TRBD2. The CDR3 sequence is 15 residues long. Germline values: CDR1 SNHLY, CDR2 FYNNEI. With 6 bases clipped from V and 5 bases from J, the junction kept 1 base outside the gene matches. CDR3 nucleotide sequence: TGTGCCAGCAGGGGGACTAGCGGGAGGACCGGGGAGCTGTTTTTT. This encodes CASRGTSGRTGELFF.

As to this clone: The junction departs from germline at one end; a sequencing error may be responsible. The chain couples TRBV6-2 or TRBV6-3 to TRBJ2-5; D is perhaps TRBD2 (6 bases). Germline values: CDR1 MNHEY, CDR2 SVGEGT. The length of the CDR3 is 14 residues. The CDR3 loop is CASRYWRGGKTQYF. For the CDR3, the DNA is TGTGCCAGCAGATACTGGCGTGGGGGGAAGACCCAGTACTTC.

The rearrangement uses TRBV19 and TRBJ2-1; 9 nucleotides line up with TRBD2. Germline assignment: CDR1 LNHDA and CDR2 SQIVND (reference sequence). The CDR3 totals 18 residues. Trimming took 3 bases from V and 0 from J; bases not matched to a gene: 9. The CDR3 sequence: CASSMAPPSGASYNEQFF. The CDR3 DNA reads as TGTGCCAGTAGTATGGCGCCACCTAGCGGGGCCTCCTACAATGAGCAGTTCTTC.

The rearrangement links TRBV6-1 to TRBJ1-3; weak D call: TRBD1 (6 bases). Trimming pared 4 bases from V and 0 bases from J, leaving 13 bases between. The germline V gene has CDR1 MNHNS and CDR2 SASEGT. CDR3 length: 16 residues. The CDR3 spells CASSALPGDSGNTIYF. In nucleotides, the CDR3 is TGTGCCAGCAGTGCCTTACCAGGGGACTCTGGAAACACCATATATTTT.

The chain combines TRBV7-6 with TRBJ2-5, with a tentative D call TRBD2 (6 bases). Germline CDR1 reads SGHVS; CDR2 reads FNYEAQ. The CDR3 has 18 residues. The ends were cut back, 3 bases at V and 4 bases at J, with 24 bases in the middle. The CDR3 is CASSFLGRKGLGGETQYF. As DNA, the CDR3 is TGTGCCAGCAGCTTCCTTGGTCGAAAAGGACTGGGGGGAGAGACCCAGTACTTC.

The rearrangement links TRBV6-2 or TRBV6-3 to TRBJ2-7; tentatively, D is TRBD2 (6 bases). Per germline, CDR1 MNHEY and CDR2 SVGEGT. V was trimmed by 2 bases and J by 0 bases, leaving 17 bases between them. CDR3 size: 17 residues. CDR3 coding DNA: TGTGCCAGCAGTTACCCCCCGGGACTGGAAAACTCCTACGAGCAGTACTTC. Protein product: CASSYPPGLENSYEQYF.

A word on this clone: The sample carries other DNA sequences with the same CDR3. The chain is built from TRBV5-1 and TRBJ1-6; no clear D gene. The CDR3 length is 14 residues. Trimming removed 4 bases at V and 6 bases at J, with 11 bases between. CDR1 and CDR2 from the germline V gene are SGHRS and YFSETQ. The DNA for the CDR3 is TGCGCCAGCAGCCTCGGGGAACCTAATTCACCCCTCCACTTT. Residues: CASSLGEPNSPLHF.

This clone was observed a few times. The V and J genes are TRBV27 and TRBJ2-7; tentatively, D is TRBD2 (5 bases). V was pared by 4 bases and J by 6 bases, with 13 bases between. The CDR3 is made up of 13 amino acids. In germline, CDR1 is MNHEY, CDR2 SMNVEV (reference sequence). The CDR3 loop reads CASSSAVLGEQYF. CDR3 nucleotides: TGTGCCAGCAGTTCGGCTGTACTAGGCGAGCAGTACTTC.

This chain's CDR3 is CASSILAGVYNEQFF. The CDR3 DNA follows: TGCGCCAGCAGTATATTAGCGGGAGTCTACAATGAGCAGTTCTTC. V is TRBV10-2 and J is TRBJ2-1, with 9 bases identical to TRBD2. This CDR3 region has 15 residues. Germline V gene lookup returns CDR1 WSHSY and CDR2 SAAADI. Germline trimming cut 5 bases from V and 3 bases from J; bases unmatched to any gene: 5.

V and J are TRBV3-1 (or the pseudogene TRBV3-2) and TRBJ1-2; tentatively, D is TRBD1 (5 bases). The V end lost 4 bases, the J end lost 4 bases, and 16 bases lay between the germline ends. CDR3 size: 15 residues. In germline, CDR1 is LGHDT, CDR2 YNNKEL (reference sequence). CDR3 in DNA: TGTGCCAGCAGCCTTTTGTCAGGGAAAGGCTATGGCTACACCTTC. This codes for CASSLLSGKGYGYTF.

The chain carries TRBV27 and TRBJ1-6; no definite D call. V was clipped by 3 bases and J by 7 bases, with 13 bases between them. The germline gives CDR1 MNHEY, CDR2 SMNVEV (reference sequence). CDR3 length: 15 amino acids. CDR3 nucleotide sequence: TGTGCCAGCAGTTTGGTGGGGAGGTACAATTCACCCCTCCACTTT. Amino acid sequence: CASSLVGRYNSPLHF.